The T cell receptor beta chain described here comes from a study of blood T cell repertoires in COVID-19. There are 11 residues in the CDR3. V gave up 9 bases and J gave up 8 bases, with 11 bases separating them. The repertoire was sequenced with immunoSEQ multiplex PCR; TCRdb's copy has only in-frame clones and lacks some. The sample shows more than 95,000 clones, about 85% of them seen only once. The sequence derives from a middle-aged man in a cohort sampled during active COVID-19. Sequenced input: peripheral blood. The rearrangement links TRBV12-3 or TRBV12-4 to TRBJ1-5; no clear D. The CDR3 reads CASSGGEPQHF. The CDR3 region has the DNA TGTGCCAGTAGTGGTGGAGAGCCCCAGCATTTT.